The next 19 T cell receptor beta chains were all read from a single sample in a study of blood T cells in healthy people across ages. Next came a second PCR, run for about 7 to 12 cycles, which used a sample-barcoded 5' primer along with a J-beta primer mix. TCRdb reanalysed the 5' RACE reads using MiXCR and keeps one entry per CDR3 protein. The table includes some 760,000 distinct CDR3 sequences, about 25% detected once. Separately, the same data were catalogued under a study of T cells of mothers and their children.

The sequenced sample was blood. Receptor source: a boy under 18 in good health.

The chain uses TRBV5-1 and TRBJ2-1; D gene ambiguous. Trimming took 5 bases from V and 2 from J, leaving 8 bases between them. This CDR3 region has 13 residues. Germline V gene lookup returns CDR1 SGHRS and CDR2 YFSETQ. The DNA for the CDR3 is TGCGCCAGCAGTGTGGGCACCTACAATGAGCAGTTCTTC. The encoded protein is CASSVGTYNEQFF.

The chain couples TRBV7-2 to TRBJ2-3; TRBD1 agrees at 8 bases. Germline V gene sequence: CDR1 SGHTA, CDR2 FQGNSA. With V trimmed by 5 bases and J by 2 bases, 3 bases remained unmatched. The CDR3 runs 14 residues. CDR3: CASSLDRATDTQYF. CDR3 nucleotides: TGTGCCAGCAGCCTGGACAGGGCCACAGATACGCAGTATTTT. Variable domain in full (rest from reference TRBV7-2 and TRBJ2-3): GAGVSQSPSNKVTEKGKDVELRCDPISGHTALYWYRQSLGQGLEFLIYFQGNSAPDKSGLPSDRFSAERTGGSVSTLTIQRTQQEDSAVYLCASSLDRATDTQYFGPGTRLTVL.

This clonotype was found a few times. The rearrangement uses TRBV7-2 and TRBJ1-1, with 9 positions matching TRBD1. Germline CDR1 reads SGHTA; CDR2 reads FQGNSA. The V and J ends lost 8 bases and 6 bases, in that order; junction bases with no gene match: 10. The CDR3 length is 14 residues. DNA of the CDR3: TGTGCCAGCCTACCGGGGACAGGGAGCGCTGAAGCTTTCTTT. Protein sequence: CASLPGTGSAEAFF.

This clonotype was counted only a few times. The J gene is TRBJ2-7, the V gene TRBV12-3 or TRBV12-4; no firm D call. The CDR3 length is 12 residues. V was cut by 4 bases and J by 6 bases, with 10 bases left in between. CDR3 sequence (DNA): TGTGCCAGCAGTTCCTCCGGCGCCGAGCAGTACTTC. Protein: CASSSSGAEQYF.

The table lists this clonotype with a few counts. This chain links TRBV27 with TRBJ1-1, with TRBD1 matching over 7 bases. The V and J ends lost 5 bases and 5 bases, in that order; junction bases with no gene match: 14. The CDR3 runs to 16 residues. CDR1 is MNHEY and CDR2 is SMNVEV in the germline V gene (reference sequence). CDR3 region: CASSKRGAQGRTEAFF. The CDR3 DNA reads TGTGCCAGCAGTAAACGCGGGGCACAGGGGCGGACTGAAGCTTTCTTT.

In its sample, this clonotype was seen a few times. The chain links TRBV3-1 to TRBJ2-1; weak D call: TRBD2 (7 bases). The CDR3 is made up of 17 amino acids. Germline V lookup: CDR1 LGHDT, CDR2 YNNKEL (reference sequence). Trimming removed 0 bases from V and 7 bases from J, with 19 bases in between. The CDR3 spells CASSQDDPGGLGNEQFF. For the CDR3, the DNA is TGTGCCAGCAGCCAAGATGACCCGGGGGGCCTGGGGAATGAGCAGTTCTTC.

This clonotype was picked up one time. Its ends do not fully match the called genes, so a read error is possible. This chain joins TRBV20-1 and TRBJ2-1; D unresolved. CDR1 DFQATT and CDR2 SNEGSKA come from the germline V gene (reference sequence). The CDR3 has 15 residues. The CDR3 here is CSARDLALPYNEQLF. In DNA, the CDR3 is TGCAGTGCTAGAGATCTGGCCCTCCCCTATAATGAGCAGCTCTTC.

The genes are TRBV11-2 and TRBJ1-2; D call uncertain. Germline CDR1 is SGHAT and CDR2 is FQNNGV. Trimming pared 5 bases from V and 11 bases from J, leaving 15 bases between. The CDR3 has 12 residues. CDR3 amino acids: CASSQYGVWYTF. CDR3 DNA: TGTGCCAGCAGCCAATATGGGGTTTGGTACACCTTC.

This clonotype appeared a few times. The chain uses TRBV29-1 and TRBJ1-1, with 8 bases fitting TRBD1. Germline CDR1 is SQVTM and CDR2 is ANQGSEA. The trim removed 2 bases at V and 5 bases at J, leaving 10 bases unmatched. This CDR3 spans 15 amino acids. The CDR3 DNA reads TGCAGCGTTGAAAACTGGGGGACAGGCGGGACTGAAGCTTTCTTT. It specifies CSVENWGTGGTEAFF.

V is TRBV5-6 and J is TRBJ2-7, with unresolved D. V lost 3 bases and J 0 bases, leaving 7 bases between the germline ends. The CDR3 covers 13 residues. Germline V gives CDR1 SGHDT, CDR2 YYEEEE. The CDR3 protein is CASSWVPSYEQYF. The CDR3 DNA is TGTGCCAGCAGCTGGGTACCCTCCTACGAGCAGTACTTC. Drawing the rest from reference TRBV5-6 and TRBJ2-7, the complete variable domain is DAGVTQSPTHLIKTRGQQVTLRCSPKSGHDTVSWYQQALGQGPQFIFQYYEEEERQRGNFPDRFSGHQFPNYSSELNVNALLLGDSALYLCASSWVPSYEQYFGPGTRLTVT.

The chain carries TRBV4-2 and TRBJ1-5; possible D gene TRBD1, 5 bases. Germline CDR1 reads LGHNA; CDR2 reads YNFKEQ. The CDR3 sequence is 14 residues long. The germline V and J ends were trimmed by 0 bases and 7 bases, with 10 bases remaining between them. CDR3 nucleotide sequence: TGTGCCAGCAGCCAAGATCCCAGGGTACAGCCCCAGCATTTT. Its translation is CASSQDPRVQPQHF.

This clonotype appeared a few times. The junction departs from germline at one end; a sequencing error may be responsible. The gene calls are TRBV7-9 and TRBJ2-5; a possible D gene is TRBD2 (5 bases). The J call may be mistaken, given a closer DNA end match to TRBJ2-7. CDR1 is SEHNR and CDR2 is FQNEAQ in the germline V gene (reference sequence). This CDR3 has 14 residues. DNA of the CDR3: TGTGCCAGCGGCTTAGCGACCCGCTCCTACGAGCAGTACTTC. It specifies CASGLATRSYEQYF.

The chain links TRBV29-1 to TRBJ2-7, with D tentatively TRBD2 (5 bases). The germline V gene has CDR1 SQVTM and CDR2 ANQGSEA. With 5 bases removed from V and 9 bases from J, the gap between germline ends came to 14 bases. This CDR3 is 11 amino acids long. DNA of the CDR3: TGCAGCGTTAGGACGGAGGCCGGGCAGTACTTC. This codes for CSVRTEAGQYF.

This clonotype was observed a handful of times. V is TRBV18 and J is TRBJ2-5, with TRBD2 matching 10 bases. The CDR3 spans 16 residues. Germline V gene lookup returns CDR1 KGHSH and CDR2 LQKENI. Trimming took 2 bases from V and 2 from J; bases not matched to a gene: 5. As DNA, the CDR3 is TGTGCCAGCTCACCAACTAGCGGGGCAACACAAGAGACCCAGTACTTC. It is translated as CASSPTSGATQETQYF. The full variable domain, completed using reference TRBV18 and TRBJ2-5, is NAGVMQNPRHLVRRRGQEARLRCSPMKGHSHVYWYRQLPEEGLKFMVYLQKENIIDESGMPKERFSAEFPKEGPSILRIQQVVRGDSAAYFCASSPTSGATQETQYFGPGTRLLVL.

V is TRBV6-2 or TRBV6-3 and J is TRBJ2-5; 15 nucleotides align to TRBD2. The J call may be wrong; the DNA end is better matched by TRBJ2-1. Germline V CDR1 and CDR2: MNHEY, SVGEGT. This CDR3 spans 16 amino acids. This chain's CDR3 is CASSYRTSGGAGEQFF. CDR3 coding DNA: TGTGCCAGCAGTTACAGGACTAGCGGGGGGGCCGGTGAGCAGTTCTTC.

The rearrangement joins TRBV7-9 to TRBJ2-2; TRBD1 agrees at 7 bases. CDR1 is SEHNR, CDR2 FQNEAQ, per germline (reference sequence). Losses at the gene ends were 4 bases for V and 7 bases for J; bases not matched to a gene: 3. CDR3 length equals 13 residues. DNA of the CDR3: TGTGCCAGCAGCTCGACAGGGTTCGGGGAGCTGTTTTTT. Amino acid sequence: CASSSTGFGELFF.

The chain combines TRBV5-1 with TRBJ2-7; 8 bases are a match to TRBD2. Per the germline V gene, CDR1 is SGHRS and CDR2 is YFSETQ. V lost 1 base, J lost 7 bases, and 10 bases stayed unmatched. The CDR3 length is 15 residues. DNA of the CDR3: TGCGCCAGCAGCTTGACCGCCGGGACTAGTCTTGAGCAGTACTTC. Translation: CASSLTAGTSLEQYF.

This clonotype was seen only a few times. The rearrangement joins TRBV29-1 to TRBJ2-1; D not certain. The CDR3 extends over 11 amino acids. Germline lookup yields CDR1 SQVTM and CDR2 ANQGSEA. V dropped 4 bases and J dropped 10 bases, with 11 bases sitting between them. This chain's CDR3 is CSVGSAAEQFF. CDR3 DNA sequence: TGCAGCGTTGGTTCGGCGGCAGAGCAGTTCTTC.

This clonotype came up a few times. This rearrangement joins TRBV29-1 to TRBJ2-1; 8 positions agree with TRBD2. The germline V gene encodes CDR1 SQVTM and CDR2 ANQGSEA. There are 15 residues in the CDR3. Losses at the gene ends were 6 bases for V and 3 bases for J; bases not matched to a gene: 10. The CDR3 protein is CSVLLTSASYNEQFF. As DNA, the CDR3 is TGCAGCGTCCTGCTGACTAGCGCTAGCTACAATGAGCAGTTCTTC.